Given below is one TCR beta chain in context. Its specificity is unknown. One junction end does not reproduce the germline sequence, and a read error may be involved. This CDR3 is built from 14 residues. From germline, CDR1 is MGHDK and CDR2 SYGVNS. The authors amplified TCR beta CDR3 regions, and they did so from RNA transcripts for repertoire sequencing. Amplification began with first-round RT-PCR using HTBI primers, then second-round multiplex PCR was performed. TCRdb independently ran MiXCR on the multiplex PCR reads; one entry per CDR3 protein. The table lists roughly 700,000 distinct CDR3 sequences, 40% of them singletons, with about 40% in the top ten. In donors with ophthalmopathy, activity was moderate-to-severe, with CAS ≥3, NOSPECS ≥4 and duration under 3 months. Diagnostic conclusions were grounded in clinical symptoms, serum thyroxine, TRAb, thyroid ultrasound and orbital computed tomography.

The data stem from a study of Graves' ophthalmopathy and Graves' hyperthyroidism. Study conclusions and caveats: The authors also found most expanded thyroid clonotypes above 0.001 frequency in blood.

The receptor's source is an adult man with Graves' ophthalmopathy. Specimen: peripheral blood. The chain couples TRBV25-1 to TRBJ1-1; 8 nucleotides line up with TRBD1. In DNA, the CDR3 is TGTGTCAGCAGTTCGCAGGGGGCGCGTGCTGAAGCTTTCTTT. This gives the protein CVSSSQGARAEAFF.